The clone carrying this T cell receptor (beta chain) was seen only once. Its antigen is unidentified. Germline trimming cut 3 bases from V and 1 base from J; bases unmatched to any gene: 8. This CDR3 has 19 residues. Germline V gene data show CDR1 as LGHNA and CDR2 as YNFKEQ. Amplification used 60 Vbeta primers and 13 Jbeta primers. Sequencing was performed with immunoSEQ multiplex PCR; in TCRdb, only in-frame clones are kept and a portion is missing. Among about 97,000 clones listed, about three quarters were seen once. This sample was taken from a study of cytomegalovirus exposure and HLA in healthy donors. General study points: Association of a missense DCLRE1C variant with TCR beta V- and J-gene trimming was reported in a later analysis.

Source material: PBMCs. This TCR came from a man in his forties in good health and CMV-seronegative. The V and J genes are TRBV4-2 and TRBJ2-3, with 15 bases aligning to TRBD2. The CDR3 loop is CASSHGLAGGLVGTDTQYF. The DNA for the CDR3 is TGTGCCAGCAGCCACGGACTAGCGGGGGGGCTCGTTGGCACAGATACGCAGTATTTT.